This T cell receptor beta chain was identified in a study of T-cell reconstitution after alpha-beta-depleted transplantation in children. During its preparation, the TCRbeta library received unique molecular identifiers. From the PCR reads, TCRdb called clonotypes with MiXCR, one entry per CDR3 protein. The sample yields 450,000 to 600,000 distinct CDR3 sequences, about 16% seen once. V lost 3 bases and J lost 4; bases outside the gene matches: 8. This CDR3 has 16 amino acids. Per germline, CDR1 ENHRY and CDR2 SYGVKD. The specimen was PBMCs from the stem cell graft donor, collected from the stem cell graft. The receptor was isolated from a human donor who donated a stem cell graft to a child with acute lymphoblastic leukemia. The chain links TRBV10-3 to TRBJ2-5; the match to TRBD2 covers 10 bases. This CDR3 is CAISDLSSGSLETQYF. CDR3 sequence (DNA): TGTGCCATCAGTGATTTGTCTAGCGGGAGTTTAGAGACCCAGTACTTC.